This T cell receptor (beta chain) was observed in a study of blood T cell repertoires in COVID-19. Study-level information: Sites across the United States, Italy and Spain contributed samples from acute and convalescent COVID-19.

Participants spanned ages about 18 to 90 years and resided in about two dozen US areas. TCRdb's table, derived via immunoSEQ multiplex PCR, lists solely in-frame clones and lacks some. Of 250,000 to 350,000 clones in the sample, more than 75% were seen once. V was shortened by 0 bases and J by 7 bases, with 18 bases between the two germline ends. CDR3 length equals 16 residues. Germline loops: CDR1 SNHLY, CDR2 FYNNEI. The TCR was taken from a woman aged 18-30 years who had recovered from COVID-19. Sequencing input: PBMCs or T cells enriched from blood (not recorded which). The chain links TRBV2 to TRBJ1-2; D is possibly TRBD1 (5 bases). Here the CDR3 reads CASSEAMSGQGVGYTF. CDR3 in DNA: TGTGCCAGCAGTGAAGCGATGAGTGGGCAGGGTGTTGGCTACACCTTC.